This T cell receptor (beta chain) was obtained from a study of regulatory T cells in long-lasting Graves disease. Study-level findings and limits: Study was limited to peripheral blood, excluding thyroid tissue.

This clonotype has at least ten counts. The antigen is undetermined. Regarding time point: newly diagnosed GD, antithyroid drugs for less than 3 months. RNA extracted from PBMCs served as the sequencing template. Construction of the TCR beta libraries employed iRepertoire HTBI primers in conjunction with Arm-PCR of CDR3 regions. TCRdb fed the multiplex PCR reads into MiXCR, producing one record per CDR3 protein. The sample has hundreds of thousands of distinct CDR3 sequences, roughly 15% seen once. The TCR originated in a female donor with Graves disease. Material: peripheral blood mononuclear cells (PBMCs), obtained at new diagnosis, from a patient treated with antithyroid drugs.

CDR3 DNA sequence: TGTGCCTCTACTCCGGGACTAGCCACAGATACGCAGTATTTT. Its protein is CASTPGLATDTQYF. The rearrangement links TRBV10-3 to TRBJ2-3, with 9 bases identical to TRBD2. The CDR3 is made up of 14 amino acids. The ends lost 11 bases at V and 2 bases at J; junction bases unmatched: 8. Germline-derived CDR1 and CDR2 are ENHRY and SYGVKD.